The 5 T cell receptor beta chains below were found in one sample sequenced in a study of T cell repertoires in cytomegalovirus infection. TCRdb used MiXCR to reprocess the reads, holding one entry per CDR3 protein. In the table there are some 160,000 distinct CDR3 sequences, approximately 17% of which are singletons. The specimen sequenced was CD8+ T cells from PBMCs. The origin of the receptors is a human donor in good health (CMV status not recorded). Some clones in this sample may be carry-over from other donors' samples.

This clonotype was detected only a few times. V is TRBV7-3 and J is TRBJ2-7; perhaps TRBD2 as D (7 bases). CDR3 length: 15 amino acids. Trimming cost V 5 bases and J 5 bases, with 19 bases left between them. Germline-derived CDR1 and CDR2 are SGHTA and FQGTGA. Here the CDR3 reads CASSLSGGAGDEQYF. CDR3 sequence (DNA): TGTGCCAGCAGCCTTTCTGGGGGGGCCGGGGACGAGCAGTACTTC.

There are a few counts of this clonotype. The junction departs from germline at one end; a sequencing error may be responsible. This rearrangement joins TRBV5-5 to TRBJ1-1; D is unclear. The CDR3 is 15 residues long. Germline values: CDR1 SGHKS, CDR2 YYEKEE (reference sequence). In DNA, the CDR3 is TGTGCCAGCAGGTTTGATCACTCTCTGAAGACTGAAGCTTTCTTT. This codes for CASRFDHSLKTEAFF. The complete variable domain, with remaining parts taken from reference TRBV5-5 and TRBJ1-1, reads DAGVTQSPTHLIKTRGQQVTLRCSPISGHKSVSWYQQVLGQGPQFIFQYYEKEERGRGNFPDRFSARQFPNYSSELNVNALLLGDSALYLCASRFDHSLKTEAFFGQGTRLTVV.

A few counts support this clonotype. This rearrangement joins TRBV7-6 to TRBJ2-1; TRBD1 matches 8 bases. This CDR3 has 13 residues. Germline loops: CDR1 SGHVS, CDR2 FNYEAQ. The V segment lost 3 bases and the J segment 6 bases; nucleotides outside the gene matches: 1. CDR3 nucleotides: TGTGCCAGCAGCTTCACAGGGGGCAATGAGCAGTTCTTC. Its protein product is CASSFTGGNEQFF.

The chain recombines TRBV20-1 with TRBJ2-1, with no clear D. The germline CDR1 and CDR2 sequences are DFQATT and SNEGSKA (reference sequence). CDR3 length: 10 residues. Trimming cost V 3 bases and J 3 bases, with 0 bases left between them. The CDR3 region is CSASYNEQFF. The CDR3 DNA follows: TGCAGTGCTAGCTACAATGAGCAGTTCTTC.

CDR3 in DNA: TGTGCCACCAGCAGCCGGGACAGGGGCCCACCCCTCCACTTT. It yields the protein CATSSRDRGPPLHF. The chain links TRBV15 to TRBJ1-6; 10 bases are shared with TRBD1. Germline V lookup: CDR1 LNHNV, CDR2 YYDKDF (reference sequence). The ends lost 3 bases at V and 11 bases at J; junction bases unmatched: 4. CDR3 length equals 14 residues.